The rows below give T cell receptor beta chains drawn from one sample of a study of blood T cell repertoires in COVID-19. Assay: immunoSEQ multiplex PCR; the TCRdb copy retains only in-frame clones and omits some. The data show about 200,000 clones, 80% seen once. The sequenced material came from peripheral blood. Receptor source: a woman in her 70s with acute or convalescent COVID-19. CDR3s include the opening cysteine and the closing phenylalanine or tryptophan. Each record gives: D gene, J gene, clone size, V gene, CDR3 DNA, CDR3 protein. The D gene is left open where the match is weak. Size tells how often a clone was seen (once, few, many) or the class of an expanded clone, and some rows leave it out.

.	TRBJ1-6	.	TRBV9	TGTGCCAGCAGCCCAACTCGGGGGGCTTCACCCCTCCACTTT	CASSPTRGASPLHF
.	TRBJ1-1	.	TRBV6-5	TGTGCCATCCAGGGCCGCGGGAACACTGAAGCTTTCTTT	CAIQGRGNTEAFF
TRBD2	TRBJ2-2	.	TRBV28	TGTGCCAGTCAAGGGAGGGCCGGGGAGCTGTTTTTT	CASQGRAGELFF
.	TRBJ1-3	.	TRBV30	TGTGCCTGGAGCCGGGACACATTTTCTGGAAACACCATATATTTT	CAWSRDTFSGNTIYF
.	TRBJ1-4	.	TRBV2	TGTGCCACCCAAGGGGGGGGCGGGAAACTGTTTTTT	CATQGGGGKLFF
.	TRBJ1-4	.	TRBV2	TGTGCCAGCCAGGGTGTAGCTAATGAAAAACTGTTTTTT	CASQGVANEKLFF
TRBD1	TRBJ1-2	.	TRBV7-3	TGTGCCAGCACAGGGGGCACCTATGGCTACACCTTC	CASTGGTYGYTF
.	TRBJ1-5	many	TRBV6-5	TGTGCCAGCGGCACCATCCGCACGAGCAATCAGCCCCAGCATTTT	CASGTIRTSNQPQHF
.	TRBJ2-1	few	TRBV21-1	TGTGCCAGCACCTTAGAGGGACTAGTCGGGAATGAGCAGTTCTTC	CASTLEGLVGNEQFF
TRBD2	TRBJ2-7	.	TRBV5-4	TGTGCCAGCAGCTTCACCGGGACTAAGATCTACGAGCAGTACTTC	CASSFTGTKIYEQYF
.	TRBJ1-2	few	TRBV28	TGTGCCAGCAGTCCCGCGGGGGGACACTATGGCTACACCTTC	CASSPAGGHYGYTF
.	TRBJ2-5	.	TRBV19	TGTGCCAGTAGTCCACCCGGACTTCAAGAGACCCAGTACTTC	CASSPPGLQETQYF
TRBD2	TRBJ2-4	.	TRBV9	TGTGCCAGCAGCGTACAGAGCGGGAGCCAAAACATTCAGTACTTC	CASSVQSGSQNIQYF
.	TRBJ2-1	.	TRBV20-1	TGCAGTGCTAGTTTATCAGAACCTTTTAATGAGCAGTTCTTC	CSASLSEPFNEQFF
TRBD1	TRBJ1-6	few	TRBV5-1	TGCGCCAGCAGCTCGGGAGTGCGGACAGGGTCTTCACCCCTCCACTTT	CASSSGVRTGSSPLHF
.	TRBJ2-5	.	TRBV5-4	TGTGCCAGCAGCTCCGGGGGTCTTTACCAAGAGACCCAGTACTTC	CASSSGGLYQETQYF
.	TRBJ2-1	.	TRBV29-1	TGCAGCGCCAGGGTTTTTAATGAGCAGTTCTTC	CSARVFNEQFF
.	TRBJ1-4	.	TRBV18	TGTGCCAGCTCACCACTGGACTATGAAAAACTGTTTTTT	CASSPLDYEKLFF
.	TRBJ2-2	.	TRBV19	TGTGCCAGTAGTATTGGAGGGACTCCTATCACCGGGGAGCTGTTTTTT	CASSIGGTPITGELFF
.	TRBJ2-2	once	TRBV19	TGTGCCAGTAGTAACCAGCGGGCATCGAACACCGGGGAGCTGTTTTTT	CASSNQRASNTGELFF
.	TRBJ1-4	.	TRBV19	TGTGCCAGTAGTGGATCCAGGGCAACTAATGAAAAACTGTTTTTT	CASSGSRATNEKLFF
TRBD2	TRBJ2-7	once	TRBV29-1	TGCAGCGTGCGGGGGGGGGCTAGCGGAGAAGCCTACGAGCAGTACTTC	CSVRGGASGEAYEQYF
.	TRBJ1-4	.	TRBV18	TGTGCCAGCTCACCAGGGCGGAGGGAAAAACTGTTTTTT	CASSPGRREKLFF
.	TRBJ2-4	.	TRBV3-1/TRBV3-2	TGTGCCAGCAGTCCGCCCTCGGCCGGGGCCAAAAACATTCAGTACTTC	CASSPPSAGAKNIQYF
.	TRBJ2-2	.	TRBV19	TGTGCCAGTAGGTCGGGGCGGGGGAACACCGGGGAGCTGTTTTTT	CASRSGRGNTGELFF
TRBD2	TRBJ2-1	.	TRBV5-3	TGTGCCAGAAGCTCGAGACTAGCGGGATACAATGAGCAGTTCTTC	CARSSRLAGYNEQFF
TRBD2	TRBJ2-2	few	TRBV9	TGTGCCAGCAGCGTCAGGACTAGCTGGAACACCGGGGAGCTGTTTTTT	CASSVRTSWNTGELFF
TRBD2	TRBJ2-1	.	TRBV24-1	TGTGCCACCAGTGATTTCCCCGGGACTAGCGGGAGACATGAGCAGTTCTTC	CATSDFPGTSGRHEQFF
TRBD1	TRBJ1-3	few	TRBV5-7	TGTGCCAGCAGCTTAACGGGACAGGCGCCCGTTGGAAACACCATATATTTT	CASSLTGQAPVGNTIYF
TRBD2	TRBJ2-1	.	TRBV6-2/TRBV6-3	TGTGCCAGCAGTTACTCAACGGGAGGGGGCAATGAGCAGTTCTTC	CASSYSTGGGNEQFF
.	TRBJ2-1	.	TRBV18	TGTGCCAGCTCACGGGAGCCCTCCTACAATGAGCAGTTCTTC	CASSREPSYNEQFF
TRBD1	TRBJ1-1	.	TRBV7-9	TGTGCCAGCAGCCTTGGACAGGGCCCAATGGGCACTGAAGCTTTCTTT	CASSLGQGPMGTEAFF
.	TRBJ2-7	.	TRBV21-1	TGTGCCAGCACCCCCGGACTAGCGGGGAAGGACGAGCAGTACTTC	CASTPGLAGKDEQYF
.	TRBJ2-3	.	TRBV28	TGTGCCAGCAGGACACAGGGCATCCCAGATACGCAGTATTTT	CASRTQGIPDTQYF
TRBD2	TRBJ2-7	.	TRBV6-6	TGTGCCAGCAGTTACCTCGGGGGGGCCAACGAGCAGTACTTC	CASSYLGGANEQYF
TRBD2	TRBJ2-3	.	TRBV18	TGTGCCAGCTCATCCGCAGTAGCGGGTACGCAGTATTTT	CASSSAVAGTQYF
TRBD1	TRBJ1-5	once	TRBV27	TGTGCCAGCAGATCCGGGACAGGGGGAAATCAGCCCCAGCATTTT	CASRSGTGGNQPQHF
TRBD1	TRBJ2-5	.	TRBV6-5	TGTGCCAGCAACACAGGGGGTCCAGTGGAGACCCAGTACTTC	CASNTGGPVETQYF
TRBD2	TRBJ2-1	.	TRBV27	TGTGCCAGCAGTACCCCCCTAGCGGGAGGGAACGATGAGCAGTTCTTC	CASSTPLAGGNDEQFF
TRBD2	TRBJ2-1	.	TRBV18	TGTGCCAGCTCACCGGGACTAGCGGGAGGGCCTGGTGAGCAGTTCTTC	CASSPGLAGGPGEQFF
.	TRBJ1-1	few	TRBV10-2	TGCGCCAGCAGCATACAGTTCACTGAAGCTTTCTTT	CASSIQFTEAFF
.	TRBJ2-7	.	TRBV21-1	TGTGCCAGCAGCCTTGTCTGGACTAGCGGGAGTGCCATATACGAGCAGTACTTC	CASSLVWTSGSAIYEQYF
.	TRBJ2-5	.	TRBV13	TGTGCCAGCAGCATTTCGGGACTGCTACAAGAGACCCAGTACTTC	CASSISGLLQETQYF
.	TRBJ2-1	.	TRBV5-8	TGTGCCAGCAGCGGGACGTGGAGGGGTTACAATGAGCAGTTCTTC	CASSGTWRGYNEQFF